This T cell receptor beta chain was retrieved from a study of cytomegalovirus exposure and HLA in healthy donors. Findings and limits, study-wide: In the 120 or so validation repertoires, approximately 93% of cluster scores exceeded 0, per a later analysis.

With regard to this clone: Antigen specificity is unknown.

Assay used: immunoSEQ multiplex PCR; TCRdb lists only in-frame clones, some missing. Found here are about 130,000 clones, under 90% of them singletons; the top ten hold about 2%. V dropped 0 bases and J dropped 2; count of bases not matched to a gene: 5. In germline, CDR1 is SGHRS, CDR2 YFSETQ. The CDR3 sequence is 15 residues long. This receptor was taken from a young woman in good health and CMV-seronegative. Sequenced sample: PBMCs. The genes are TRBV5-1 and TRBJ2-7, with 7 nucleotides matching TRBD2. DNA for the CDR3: TGCGCCAGCAGCTTGGCCCCGGGGAGGGCCTACGAGCAGTACTTC. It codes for CASSLAPGRAYEQYF.